In its sample, the clone carrying this TCR beta chain was seen a few times. Antigen specificity is unknown. The second PCR ran about 6 to 12 cycles with a sample-barcoded 5' primer and J-beta primers. A 12-random-nucleotide template-switch adaptor tagged each cDNA molecule. TCRdb ran MiXCR on the 5' RACE reads and lists one entry per CDR3 protein. Of roughly 930,000 distinct CDR3 sequences in the sample, around 48% were seen once. This sample stems from a study of blood T cells in healthy people across ages. Findings and caveats of the study: When one million T cells were used, diversity estimates were thought to be underestimates. TCR beta diversity per million T cells fell roughly linearly with age.

Sequenced material: blood. This TCR was sampled from a man aged 25-45 years in good health.

CDR3 DNA sequence: TGTGCCAGCAGGCGTGGGGGCACCACTGAAGCTTTCTTT. Its protein is CASRRGGTTEAFF. The V gene is TRBV2, the J gene TRBJ1-1, with D perhaps TRBD1 (6 bases). V lost 6 bases and J 4 bases, leaving 12 bases between the germline ends. CDR1 and CDR2 from the germline V gene are SNHLY and FYNNEI. The CDR3 runs 13 residues. Combining the CDR3 with reference TRBV2 and TRBJ1-1 gives the whole variable domain EPEVTQTPSHQVTQMGQEVILRCVPISNHLYFYWYRQILGQKVEFLVSFYNNEISEKSEIFDDQFSVERPDGSNFTLKIRSTKLEDSAMYFCASRRGGTTEAFFGQGTRLTVV.